This TCR beta chain comes out of a study of T cells in Graves' hyperthyroidism and ophthalmopathy. This clonotype was recorded at least ten times. The CDR3 loop spans 16 amino acids. V was pared by 6 bases and J by 8 bases, with 22 bases between. Germline V lookup: CDR1 KGHDR, CDR2 SFDVKD. RNA transcripts served as the template for amplifying TCR beta CDR3 regions. With the HTBI primer set, the TCR CDR3 went through a first round of RT-PCR. TCRdb reprocessed the multiplex PCR reads with MiXCR, giving one entry per CDR3 protein. The sample includes fewer than 500,000 distinct CDR3 sequences, roughly 15% seen only once; the top ten take around 19%.

This chain joins TRBV24-1 and TRBJ2-1, with a tentative D call TRBD1 (6 bases). The source is a woman in her 30s with Graves' ophthalmopathy. The source material was blood. CDR3 region: CATSRNAWGLMDEQFF. The CDR3 DNA sequence: TGTGCCACCAGTCGAAATGCTTGGGGGCTTATGGATGAGCAGTTCTTC.